The entry below describes one T cell receptor beta chain. Its matching antigen is unknown. The sample is drawn from a study of monozygotic twins with inflammatory bowel disease. Whole-blood total RNA was extracted without T cell sorting. Amplification of TCRalpha and TCRbeta cDNA involved two nested PCRs that ran for 16 and 9 cycles. TCRdb reprocessed the 5' RACE reads, with one entry per CDR3 protein and no DNA. Its table records 150,000 or so distinct CDR3 sequences. General study findings and limits: Possibly because of limited power, concordant and discordant twins showed no difference in repertoire similarity. Clonotype overlap with others was lower in IBD patients than in healthy twins, a difference that was greatest with disease activity.

The CDR3 contains 15 residues. CDR1 MNHEY and CDR2 SMNVEV come from the germline V gene (reference sequence). Material for sequencing was blood. This receptor was obtained from a human donor with ulcerative colitis or Crohn's disease, or a healthy co-twin of an affected twin (not recorded which). The gene calls are TRBV27 and TRBJ2-5; TCRdb calls TRBD1, which cannot be checked without DNA. The CDR3: CASSLSIPGRETQYF.